The subject of this entry is one T cell receptor beta chain. Its antigen is currently unknown. CDR3 size: 17 residues. V was clipped by 4 bases and J by 4 bases; unmatched bases: 4. Germline assignment: CDR1 MGHRA and CDR2 YSYEKL. The data were taken from a study of metastatic and nonmetastatic thyroid tumors. Overall study: Repertoire comparison spanned blood and tumor or nodule tissue of malignant and benign thyroid patients. Whole-study findings and limits: Benign nodules were reported to have significantly lower TCR beta diversity than malignant thyroid tumors, in blood and tumor.

TCRdb reprocessed the PCR reads via MiXCR. This sample carries about 3,900 clones, 36% of them seen once, and the ten largest clones take 40% to 55%. All patients were treatment-naive before thyroid surgery. The source material was tumor tissue. This chain connects TRBV4-1 to TRBJ2-1; 16 nucleotides align to TRBD2. This clonotype originated in a female donor with papillary thyroid cancer or a benign thyroid nodule (not recorded which). Some clones in this sample may be carry-over from other donors' samples. The CDR3 spells CASSRLGLAGGYNEQFF. DNA of the CDR3: TGCGCCAGCAGCCGCTTGGGACTAGCGGGGGGGTACAATGAGCAGTTCTTC.